Each of the 21 T cell receptor beta chains below was sequenced from the same sample in a study of tumor-infiltrating lymphocytes in primary liver carcinoma (dated by TCRdb to 2016 to 2017). Sequencing used an Illumina HiSeq 2500. TCRbeta-specific cDNA was reverse-transcribed from 500 ng total RNA using a constant-region primer and ProtoScript II reverse transcriptase. TCRbeta libraries were built with three nested multiplex PCR rounds, a slightly modified ARM-PCR procedure. Each of the first two PCR rounds ran for about 10 cycles and used multiplex TRBV1-TRBV30 forward primers together with a Cbeta reverse primer. TCRdb's own reprocessing of the public reads used fastp at Q25 and MiXCR and kept productive beta chains. Rows are combined by CDR3 protein, so each entry shows the most common genes and DNA. This sample gives 22,000 or so distinct CDR3 sequences in total; 80% of them show up just once. The top ten hold 35% of the sample.

Total RNA and DNA were co-extracted from about 19-30 mg of bulk tissue with the AllPrep DNA/RNA mini kit, without cell sorting. Sequencing input: liver tumor tissue from sampling region 2. Per the publication, the cell subset or site label means: tumor region T2, inferior pole. The receptor source for this set is a woman aged 30 to 39 with primary liver carcinoma and hepatitis B virus infection.

As for this clonotype: Mismatch with germline at one junction end may stem from a read error. The rearrangement joins TRBV12-3 or TRBV12-4 to TRBJ2-2; tentatively, D is TRBD2 (6 bases). This CDR3 contains 15 residues. CDR3 sequence: CASRGYDTNTGELFF. CDR3 DNA sequence: TGTGCCAGCCGGGGGTATGACACGAACACCGGGGAGTTGTTTTTT.

Turning to this clonotype: Its ends do not fully match the called genes, so a read error is possible. The chain joins TRBV6-1 to TRBJ2-5; 7 positions agree with TRBD1. Germline CDR1 is MNHNS and CDR2 is SASEGT. CDR3 length: 15 amino acids. The CDR3 loop reads CASSDRALHEETQSF. For the CDR3, the DNA is TGTGCCAGTAGTGACAGGGCTCTACATGAGGAGACCCAGTCCTTC.

The V and J genes are TRBV29-1 and TRBJ2-1; possibly TRBD2 for D (6 bases). Germline values: CDR1 SQVTM, CDR2 ANQGSEA. V was cut by 7 bases and J by 8 bases, with 21 bases left in between. The CDR3 extends over 14 amino acids. Here the CDR3 reads CSGATGSVVDEQFF. CDR3 in DNA: TGCAGCGGCGCTACCGGGAGCGTAGTTGATGAGCAGTTCTTC.

This clonotype is medium-sized. V is TRBV10-3 and J is TRBJ2-7; D is ambiguous. Trimming shortened V by 3 bases and J by 3 bases, and 6 bases separated the two germline ends. Germline V lookup: CDR1 ENHRY, CDR2 SYGVKD. The CDR3 has 12 amino acids. CDR3 coding DNA: TGTGCCATCAGTGAAACGGACTACGAGCAGTACTTC. Its protein product is CAISETDYEQYF.

Comment on this clonotype: An end of the junction does not agree with germline; a read error may underlie this. The genes are TRBV28 and TRBJ2-1, with 9 positions matching TRBD2. Germline V lookup: CDR1 MDHEN, CDR2 SYDVKM. This CDR3 contains 13 residues. The CDR3 reads CVSSLTRLAGHLF. The CDR3 DNA is TGTGTCAGCAGTTTAACCCGCCTAGCGGGACATTTATTC. The full variable domain, completed using reference TRBV28 and TRBJ2-1, is DVKVTQSSRYLVKRTGEKVFLECVQDMDHENMFWYRQDPGLGLRLIYFSYDVKMKEKGDIPEGYSVSREKKERFSLILESASTNQTSMYLCVSSLTRLAGHLFGPGTRLTVL.

With respect to this clonotype: One junction end disagrees with the germline gene, perhaps due to a read error. The chain combines TRBV10-3 with TRBJ2-1; 8 bases align to TRBD2. CDR3 length equals 16 residues. CDR1 is ENHRY, CDR2 SYGVKD, per germline. The CDR3 DNA follows: TGTGCCAGCATTGAGTCGGCAGCGGGAGCCTACAATGAGCAATTCTTC. Residues: CASIESAAGAYNEQFF.

Points on this clonotype: A junction boundary mismatches the germline segment, possibly from a read error. The chain is built from TRBV4-1 and TRBJ1-4; 12 bases match TRBD1. The germline V gene encodes CDR1 MGHRA and CDR2 YSYEKL. The CDR3 extends over 17 amino acids. CDR3 in DNA: TGCGCCTGCAGTCTAACCGGGACAGGGGGCGCCTTTGAAAAATTGTTTTTT. This sequence encodes CACSLTGTGGAFEKLFF.

To note about this clonotype: One end of the junction varies from germline; a read error may be responsible. In nucleotides, the CDR3 is TGTGCCAGGAGCTCAGGAAGCGGGAGGGCGGATACGCATTATTTT. The encoded protein is CARSSGSGRADTHYF. The chain has TRBV11-2 and TRBJ2-3, with TRBD2 identical over 10 bases. Per germline, CDR1 SGHAT and CDR2 FQNNGV. The CDR3 runs to 15 residues.

A remark on this clonotype: At one of its ends the junction is not consistent with the germline gene, which may arise from a read error. The chain recombines TRBV6-1 with TRBJ1-3; D unclear. The CDR3 loop spans 14 amino acids. Germline CDR1 is MNHNS and CDR2 is SASEGT. CDR3 loop: CASSLAVSGKTIYF. CDR3 DNA: TGTGCCAGCAGTTTGGCTGTCTCTGGAAAGACCATATATTTT.

Worth noting for this clonotype: Germline is not matched at one junction end, which may reflect a read error. This rearrangement joins TRBV6-5 to TRBJ2-4; D not certain. The CDR3 runs 17 residues. CDR1 is MNHEY, CDR2 SVGAGI, per germline. The CDR3 region has the DNA TGTGCCAGCAGTCCTAGTCCCGGCTTGTTTGCCAAAAACATTCGGTACTTC. The encoded protein is CASSPSPGLFAKNIRYF.

Of note for this clonotype: One end of the junction does not line up with germline, which may come from a read error. The V and J genes are TRBV4-3 and TRBJ2-7; 7 nucleotides match TRBD2. The germline CDR1 and CDR2 sequences are LGHNA and YSLEER. The CDR3 is made up of 18 amino acids. CDR3 residues: CASNQAVTGGHISYEQYF. For the CDR3, the DNA is TGTGCCAGCAACCAAGCTGTGACGGGGGGTCATATTAGCTACGAGCAGTACTTC.

The chain combines TRBV11-2 with TRBJ1-2; TRBD1 is a possible D gene (5 bases). The CDR3 consists of 14 residues. V lost 2 bases and J lost 10, with 17 bases in between. Germline V lookup: CDR1 SGHAT, CDR2 FQNNGV. The CDR3 loop reads CASSLRGANCVYTF. In DNA form, the CDR3 reads TGTGCCAGCAGCTTAAGGGGAGCTAACTGTGTCTACACCTTC.

Of note for this clonotype: At one boundary the junction diverges from the germline segment, which might be a read error. The chain has TRBV4-2 and TRBJ2-7; TRBD1 aligns across 10 bases. CDR3 length: 18 amino acids. Per germline, CDR1 LGHNA and CDR2 YNFKEQ. CDR3 sequence: CPSSQEHLGQGGLREQYF. CDR3 nucleotide sequence: TGTCCCAGCAGCCAGGAACACCTAGGACAGGGGGGACTGCGTGAGCAGTACTTC.

As concerns this clonotype: Compared with germline, one end of the junction differs, possibly owing to a read error. The J gene is TRBJ2-3, the V gene TRBV11-3; D call uncertain. This CDR3 has 11 residues. CDR1 and CDR2 from the germline V gene are SGHNT and YENEEA. CDR3 protein: CASCYTDTQYF. CDR3 sequence (DNA): TGTGCCAGCTGTTACACAGATACCCAGTATTTT. Supplemented by reference TRBV11-3 and TRBJ2-3, the full variable domain reads EAGVVQSPRYKIIEKKQPVAFWCNPISGHNTLYWYLQNLGQGPELLIRYENEEAVDDSQLPKDRFSAERLKGVDSTLKIQPAELGDSAVYLCASCYTDTQYFGPGTRLTVL.

This clonotype has just a few counts. The genes are TRBV5-8 and TRBJ2-7, with a possible D match to TRBD1 (6 bases). The CDR3 runs to 16 residues. Germline loops: CDR1 SGHTS, CDR2 YDEGEE. CDR3 protein: CTNSLLRGDISYEQYF. The CDR3 DNA is TGTACCAACAGCTTGCTCAGGGGCGATATCTCCTACGAGCAGTACTTC.

Only one count was recorded for this clonotype. A read error is likely, as this CDR3 ends without the conserved phenylalanine or tryptophan. CDR3 sequence: CASRSGGSYEQYL. Here the CDR3 DNA reads TGTGCCAGCAGGTCCGGAGGGAGCTACGAGCAGTACTTA. The chain has TRBV6-6 and TRBJ2-7; D perhaps matches TRBD2 (6 bases). Germline lookup yields CDR1 MNHNY and CDR2 SVGAGI (reference sequence). V lost 6 bases and J lost 3, with 12 bases in between. The CDR3 spans 13 residues.

As to this clonotype: The CDR3 does not end in the conserved phenylalanine or tryptophan, so this is likely a read error. V gene TRBV7-8 combines with J gene TRBJ2-1; tentatively, D is TRBD1 or TRBD2 (5 bases each). The CDR3 contains 16 residues. Germline V lookup: CDR1 SGHVS, CDR2 FQNEAQ. For the CDR3, the DNA is TGTGCCAGCAGCCCCCCTCGGGGCGGAAGGTACAGTGAGCAGTTCATC. As protein: CASSPPRGGRYSEQFI.

The V and J genes are TRBV6-2 or TRBV6-3 and TRBJ2-2; 10 bases agree with TRBD2. The CDR3 has 17 residues. Germline CDR1 reads MNHEY; CDR2 reads SVGEGT. The ends lost 9 bases at V and 2 bases at J; junction bases unmatched: 12. The CDR3 loop is CARSSLPSGRNTGELFF. Here the CDR3 DNA reads TGTGCCAGAAGTAGTCTCCCTAGCGGGAGAAACACCGGGGAGCTGTTTTTT.

The table lists this clonotype with a count of one. This chain joins TRBV11-1 and TRBJ2-7; D is undetermined. CDR3 length equals 13 residues. Germline CDR1 reads SGHAT; CDR2 reads FQDESV (reference sequence). CDR3 sequence (DNA): TGCGCCAGCAGTTTGGGATACCTCCGCGAGCAGTACGTC. It yields the protein CASSLGYLREQYV.

Details on this clonotype: Its ends do not fully match the called genes, so a read error is possible. V usage is TRBV11-2 and J usage is TRBJ1-1, with 8 nucleotides matching TRBD1. The CDR3 has 14 amino acids. CDR1 and CDR2 (germline): SGHAT, FQNNGV. CDR3 in amino acids: CASRYTGGRLEALF. The CDR3 region has the DNA TGTGCCAGCAGATATACAGGGGGGAGGCTTGAAGCTCTCTTT.

To note about this clonotype: One junction end disagrees with the germline gene, perhaps due to a read error. The rearrangement links TRBV7-8 to TRBJ2-7; D is ambiguous. CDR3 length: 18 residues. CDR1 SGHVS and CDR2 FQNEAQ come from the germline V gene. CDR3 in amino acids: CASSPGRGRTMSFYGQYF. CDR3 sequence (DNA): TGTGCCAGCAGCCCGGGTCGCGGTCGTACTATGAGCTTCTACGGGCAGTACTTC. The complete variable domain, with remaining parts taken from reference TRBV7-8 and TRBJ2-7, reads GAGVSQSPRYKVAKRGQDVALRCDPISGHVSLFWYQQALGQGPEFLTYFQNEAQLDKSGLPSDRFFAERPEGSVSTLKIQRTQQEDSAVYLCASSPGRGRTMSFYGQYFGPGTRLTVT.